A selection of T cell receptor beta chains follows, all from one sample in a study of regulatory T cells in long-lasting Graves disease. TCRdb re-called the multiplex PCR reads through MiXCR, storing one row per CDR3 protein. The table shows about 220,000 distinct CDR3 sequences, with approximately 20% occurring only once. The sequenced sample was peripheral blood mononuclear cells (PBMCs), obtained at new diagnosis, from a patient treated with antithyroid drugs. Every receptor here comes from a female donor with Graves disease. CDR3s leave out the opening cysteine and the closing phenylalanine or tryptophan. Each record gives: V gene, J gene, CDR3 length, CDR3 protein.

V gene: TRBV28; J gene: TRBJ2-5; CDR3 length: 11; CDR3 protein: ASTPAPGETQY
V gene: TRBV2; J gene: TRBJ2-2; CDR3 length: 13; CDR3 protein: ASSVFRSQTGELF
V gene: TRBV19; J gene: NA; CDR3 length: 14; CDR3 protein: ASSIAAPRGNYEQY
V gene: TRBV7-9; J gene: TRBJ1-2; CDR3 length: 11; CDR3 protein: ASSSGQGYGYT
V gene: TRBV5-1; J gene: TRBJ2-2; CDR3 length: 11; CDR3 protein: ASSSGGTGELF
V gene: TRBV7-3; J gene: TRBJ2-1; CDR3 length: 13; CDR3 protein: ASSPTSGRANEQF
V gene: TRBV3-1; J gene: TRBJ1-2; CDR3 length: 11; CDR3 protein: ASSQEFMRGYT
V gene: TRBV30; J gene: TRBJ1-5; CDR3 length: 14; CDR3 protein: AWTPQGQGIDQPQH
V gene: TRBV30; J gene: TRBJ1-6; CDR3 length: 10; CDR3 protein: AWSPRGSPLH
V gene: TRBV6-8; J gene: TRBJ1-4; CDR3 length: 13; CDR3 protein: ASSYLRGSNEKLF
V gene: TRBV2; J gene: TRBJ2-2; CDR3 length: 12; CDR3 protein: ASNINWNTGELF
V gene: TRBV7-9; J gene: TRBJ1-5; CDR3 length: 12; CDR3 protein: ASSLNGRDQPQH
V gene: TRBV9; J gene: TRBJ1-1; CDR3 length: 14; CDR3 protein: ASSPVVEGKRFEAF
V gene: TRBV12-3/TRBV12-4; J gene: TRBJ2-5; CDR3 length: 13; CDR3 protein: ASPDSSGRPETQY
V gene: TRBV5-1; J gene: TRBJ1-4; CDR3 length: 11; CDR3 protein: ASSSGGPEKLF
V gene: TRBV30; J gene: TRBJ1-1; CDR3 length: 11; CDR3 protein: AWRPWTGTEAF
V gene: TRBV20-1; J gene: TRBJ2-1; CDR3 length: 13; CDR3 protein: SARPLEIPRNEQF
V gene: TRBV30; J gene: TRBJ1-1; CDR3 length: 11; CDR3 protein: ARNRVGNTEAF
V gene: TRBV5-4; J gene: TRBJ2-2; CDR3 length: 14; CDR3 protein: ASSLEAGGHTGELF
V gene: TRBV14; J gene: TRBJ1-1; CDR3 length: 13; CDR3 protein: ASSQATGLNTEAF
V gene: TRBV6-1; J gene: TRBJ1-2; CDR3 length: 13; CDR3 protein: ASTEWDRAAGGYT
V gene: TRBV11-3; J gene: TRBJ1-1; CDR3 length: 13; CDR3 protein: ASTGESYGNTEAF
V gene: TRBV7-2; J gene: TRBJ1-1; CDR3 length: 12; CDR3 protein: ASSSLGGRTEAF
V gene: TRBV10-3; J gene: TRBJ2-2; CDR3 length: 10; CDR3 protein: AISSSTGELF
V gene: TRBV20-1; J gene: TRBJ2-5; CDR3 length: 14; CDR3 protein: SASGGGRRLQETQY
V gene: TRBV5-8; J gene: TRBJ2-1; CDR3 length: 14; CDR3 protein: ASSLGLAGGYNEQF
V gene: TRBV11-3; J gene: TRBJ2-1; CDR3 length: 10; CDR3 protein: ASSLDRTPQF
V gene: TRBV29-1; J gene: TRBJ2-5; CDR3 length: 6; CDR3 protein: SVDPDL
V gene: TRBV10-3; J gene: TRBJ2-2; CDR3 length: 12; CDR3 protein: AISESGDTGELF
V gene: TRBV27; J gene: TRBJ2-1; CDR3 length: 13; CDR3 protein: ASSLFAGGPNEQF
V gene: TRBV2; J gene: TRBJ1-1; CDR3 length: 11; CDR3 protein: ASSTGRSTEAF
V gene: TRBV15; J gene: TRBJ1-6; CDR3 length: 13; CDR3 protein: ATSRRQGEYSPLH
V gene: TRBV3-1; J gene: TRBJ2-2; CDR3 length: 14; CDR3 protein: ASSHRAGVNTGELF
V gene: TRBV18; J gene: TRBJ1-2; CDR3 length: 15; CDR3 protein: ASSDQLSAGVNYGYT
V gene: TRBV4-1; J gene: TRBJ1-4; CDR3 length: 14; CDR3 protein: ASSQDRQGSGEKLF
V gene: TRBV2; J gene: TRBJ2-3; CDR3 length: 12; CDR3 protein: ASSVSRSRDTQY
V gene: TRBV7-9; J gene: TRBJ1-4; CDR3 length: 12; CDR3 protein: ASSRVPTNEKLF
V gene: TRBV20-1; J gene: TRBJ2-5; CDR3 length: 15; CDR3 protein: SAPAGLAGGEQETQY
V gene: TRBV5-4; J gene: TRBJ2-2; CDR3 length: 11; CDR3 protein: ASSLEQVGELF
V gene: TRBV4-1; J gene: TRBJ2-7; CDR3 length: 13; CDR3 protein: ASSTAGTGHYEQY
V gene: TRBV27; J gene: TRBJ2-7; CDR3 length: 14; CDR3 protein: ASSSRRVASANEQY
V gene: TRBV6-1; J gene: TRBJ2-3; CDR3 length: 13; CDR3 protein: ASSEQAGGTDTQY
V gene: TRBV7-3; J gene: TRBJ1-1; CDR3 length: 12; CDR3 protein: ANSAGPLNTEAF
V gene: TRBV20-1; J gene: TRBJ2-7; CDR3 length: 14; CDR3 protein: SARDRGASTNYEQY
V gene: TRBV2; J gene: TRBJ2-2; CDR3 length: 11; CDR3 protein: AGGNRGSGELF
V gene: TRBV6-7; J gene: TRBJ1-1; CDR3 length: 14; CDR3 protein: ASSYSWPPMNTEAF
V gene: TRBV6-1; J gene: TRBJ2-5; CDR3 length: 14; CDR3 protein: ASSLPGWAGQETQY
V gene: TRBV20-1; J gene: TRBJ2-7; CDR3 length: 12; CDR3 protein: SATPGSGSREQY
V gene: TRBV5-1; J gene: TRBJ2-1; CDR3 length: 14; CDR3 protein: ASSLAVSGGVNEQF
V gene: TRBV6-1; J gene: TRBJ1-2; CDR3 length: 12; CDR3 protein: ASSESGQDYGYT